These 9 T cell receptor beta chains were all obtained from the same sample, sequenced in a study of T-cell reconstitution after alpha-beta-depleted transplantation in children. The authors prepared the TCRbeta library with unique molecular identifiers. TCRdb fed the PCR reads into MiXCR, producing one record per CDR3 protein. The repertoire holds 500,000 to 600,000 distinct CDR3 sequences, roughly 33% seen once, with 2% to 3% in the top ten. The sample in question was PBMCs from the stem cell graft donor, obtained from the stem cell graft. The receptors derive from a human donor who donated a stem cell graft to a child with aplastic anemia.

The V call is TRBV6-1, the J call TRBJ1-4; no definite D call. Per the germline V gene, CDR1 is MNHNS and CDR2 is SASEGT. This CDR3 is 14 amino acids long. The V and J ends lost 6 bases and 4 bases respectively, with 12 bases between them. CDR3 DNA: TGTGCCAGCAGGGCCGGACTGAGTAATGAAAAACTGTTTTTT. It yields the protein CASRAGLSNEKLFF.

The chain joins TRBV5-1 to TRBJ1-2; TRBD1 matches at 9 bases. The CDR3 has 13 residues. Germline V lookup: CDR1 SGHRS, CDR2 YFSETQ. After removal of 4 bases from V and 11 bases from J, the junction contained 9 bases not matched to a gene. CDR3 sequence (DNA): TGCGCCAGCAGCGGAGGGACAGGGTTTGCTTACACCTTC. Translation gives CASSGGTGFAYTF.

A few counts support this clonotype. The V gene is TRBV5-1, the J gene TRBJ1-1; the D is unclear. V lost 0 bases to trimming and J lost 0 bases, with 9 bases between them. This CDR3 comprises 15 residues. Germline CDR1 reads SGHRS; CDR2 reads YFSETQ. CDR3 loop: CASSLGHLMNTEAFF. CDR3 sequence (DNA): TGCGCCAGCAGCTTGGGGCACCTCATGAACACTGAAGCTTTCTTT.

The chain employs TRBV7-2 and TRBJ2-1, with 14 bases identical to TRBD2. CDR3 size: 17 residues. CDR1 and CDR2 from the germline V gene are SGHTA and FQGNSA. The junction had 6 bases not matched to a gene; V was cut back by 2 bases and J by 6 bases. As DNA, the CDR3 is TGTGCCAGCAGCTTATTCGGACTAGCGGGAGGTTTCAATGAGCAGTTCTTC. Translating gives CASSLFGLAGGFNEQFF.

Notes on this clonotype: This may be a read error, as it is one base from a much larger clone. The chain couples TRBV29-1 to TRBJ1-1; D is ambiguous. The CDR3 contains 12 residues. Germline-derived CDR1 and CDR2 are SQVTM and ANQGSEA. CDR3 in DNA: TGCGGCGTTGTCCGCGGGAACACTGAAGCTTTCTTT. Protein: CGVVRGNTEAFF.

In this sample, this clonotype turned up many times. The genes are TRBV12-3 or TRBV12-4 and TRBJ1-1, with 8 bases that match TRBD1. The trim removed 3 bases at V and 1 base at J, leaving 1 base unmatched. The CDR3 loop spans 14 amino acids. CDR3: CASSFQGANTEAFF. CDR3 in DNA: TGTGCCAGCAGTTTCCAGGGGGCGAACACTGAAGCTTTCTTT.

The gene calls are TRBV7-8 and TRBJ2-7; a possible D gene is TRBD2 (5 bases). Germline CDR1 SGHVS, CDR2 FQNEAQ. The CDR3 has 8 amino acids. Trimming pared 11 bases from V and 6 bases from J, leaving 5 bases between. The CDR3 bases are TGTGCCGGAGGCGAGCAGTACGTC. Its translation: CAGGEQYV.

This clonotype was seen a handful of times. The chain carries TRBV7-2 and TRBJ2-5, with 8 bases matching TRBD1. The CDR3 has 15 residues. Trimming took 6 bases from V and 6 from J; bases not matched to a gene: 12. CDR1 and CDR2 (germline): SGHTA, FQGNSA. The CDR3 DNA reads as TGTGCCAGCAGTGACCGGTGGACAGGGTCAAAGACCCAGTACTTC. Amino acid sequence: CASSDRWTGSKTQYF.

The chain couples TRBV27 to TRBJ1-5, with D possibly being TRBD1 (6 bases). Germline V CDR1 and CDR2: MNHEY, SMNVEV (reference sequence). With 6 bases removed from V and 3 bases from J, the gap between germline ends came to 15 bases. This CDR3 contains 15 residues. CDR3 sequence reads: CASRIQGGLNQPQHF. The DNA for the CDR3 is TGTGCCAGCAGGATACAGGGTGGGCTCAATCAGCCCCAGCATTTT.